The clone carrying this T cell receptor beta chain was seen more than once but under ten times. Its antigen is unknown. This sample is part of a study of T cell responses to AZD1222 COVID-19 vaccine. For the study at large: Pooling of second doses given at about 4 or about 12 weeks was done. Findings and caveats of the study: An increase in Spike-specific TCR breadth and depth was observed after two AZD1222 doses. White British people made up most donors, females outnumbered males, and clonal diversity was possibly underestimated. Regions left unmutated in variants are reportedly the target of nearly half of spike-specific TCRs.

The CDR3 extends over 18 amino acids. V shed 4 bases and J 2 bases; nucleotides not matched to a gene: 12. Germline CDR1 SNHLY, CDR2 FYNNEI. Profiled with immunoSEQ multiplex PCR; TCRdb holds only in-frame clones, not every one. The sample holds around 120,000 clones; roughly 88% are singletons and the top ten take roughly 6.2%. The receptor was isolated from an adult in good health. The chain has TRBV2 and TRBJ2-3; TRBD1 matches 10 bases. The sequencing here drew on peripheral blood, taken on day 0 of AZD1222 vaccination. The CDR3 nucleotides read TGTGCCAGCAGTGTTGGACAGGGGGAGGGCTGGAACACAGATACGCAGTATTTT. Amino acids: CASSVGQGEGWNTDTQYF.